This TCR beta chain was retrieved from a study of cytomegalovirus exposure and HLA in healthy donors. Primers for the PCR totalled 60 Vbeta and 13 Jbeta. The repertoire was sequenced with immunoSEQ multiplex PCR; TCRdb's copy has only in-frame clones and lacks some. The repertoire consists of approximately 200,000 clones, with 85% occurring once and the leading ten covering roughly 1.3%. Germline V CDR1 and CDR2: LNHNV, YYDKDF (reference sequence). Trimming took 0 bases from V and 10 from J; bases not matched to a gene: 7. There are 15 residues in the CDR3. In the case of this clone: The antigen is undetermined.

Study conclusions and caveats: Later work associated 16,951 TCR beta sequences with HLA alleles at 0.05 false discovery rate. Being productive about 87% or about 30% of the time was typical of most TCR beta V segments in an earlier analysis. The classifier reportedly diagnosed cytomegalovirus status with high sensitivity and specificity.

Sequencing input: PBMCs. The origin of this receptor is a human donor in good health. This chain uses TRBV15 with TRBJ2-1; 9 positions agree with TRBD1. The CDR3 region has the DNA TGTGCCACCAGCAGAGAGGGACAGGGTCGAGAAGAGCAGTTCTTC. Residues: CATSREGQGREEQFF.